This record concerns one T cell receptor (beta chain) sequence. Its specificity is not known. The data were taken from a study of OX40 agonist ivuxolimab in advanced cancers. Background on the study: Every 2 weeks, ivuxolimab was infused into the patients intravenously at between 0.01 and 10 mg/kg. Three patients had partial responses: one hepatocellular carcinoma, two cutaneous melanoma.

Study results and limitations: Relative to CD4+ cells, CD8+ T cells on average had more expanded clones. Circulating CD4+ and CD8+ T cells showed clonal expansion by week 6 at 0.1 to 3.0 mg/kg.

Libraries were prepared by immunoSEQ multiplex PCR; TCRdb keeps only in-frame clonotypes and omits some of them. The sample yields about 45,000 clones, around nine tenths seen once. Between the trimmed V and J ends, which lost 3 bases and 6 bases, there was a span of 8 bases. Germline V CDR1 and CDR2: SGHAT, FQNNGV. This CDR3 has 13 residues. This TCR was sampled from an adult with an advanced solid tumor such as melanoma, head and neck, liver or kidney cancer. The rearrangement uses TRBV11-2 and TRBJ2-2, with D tentatively TRBD2 (6 bases). This sample comprised CD4+ or CD8+ T cells sorted from blood, obtained in a trial of the OX40 agonist ivuxolimab. The CDR3 loop reads CASSLPSAGELFF. As DNA, the CDR3 is TGTGCCAGCAGCTTGCCTAGCGCCGGGGAGCTGTTTTTT.